This T cell receptor beta chain was documented in a study of immune evolution from preneoplasia to lung adenocarcinoma. Study results and caveats: Later-stage lesions seemingly showed higher T cell density and diversity than normal lung.

Clones were sequenced by immunoSEQ multiplex PCR, and TCRdb holds only the in-frame ones, with some missing. The sample shows approximately 2,000 clones, 82% of them seen only once. As regards this clone: Its antigen is currently unknown.

V lost 4 bases, J lost 2 bases, and 2 bases stayed unmatched. Germline lookup yields CDR1 SGHNT and CDR2 YYREEE (reference sequence). This CDR3 region has 13 residues. This TCR was sampled from a person in their 70s with lung adenocarcinoma. The V gene is TRBV5-4, the J gene TRBJ1-1, with 7 bases that match TRBD1. Sample: FFPE adjacent normal lung tissue. The CDR3 region has the DNA TGTGCCAGCAGCCGGGACAGTAACACTGAAGCTTTCTTT. It yields the protein CASSRDSNTEAFF.